The rows below give T cell receptor beta chains drawn from one sample of a study of PD-1 blockade in classical Hodgkin lymphoma. The method was immunoSEQ multiplex PCR; TCRdb's version includes in-frame clones alone and lacks a portion of them. This sample yields about 25,000 clones, of which over 75% are seen a single time; about 3% belongs to the top ten. The material sequenced was CD4+ T cells from blood, taken before the fourth cycle of nivolumab. These receptors were collected from a human donor with classical Hodgkin lymphoma. Each CDR3 is given with its conserved first and last residue. The D gene is left open where the match is weak. For some rows the clone size is stated as once, few or many, or as a class when expanded; others skip it.

NA | TRBJ1-1 | TRBV28 | TRBD1 | CASSSMGQSNTEAFF | TGTGCCAGCAGTTCAATGGGACAGTCGAACACTGAAGCTTTCTTT
NA | TRBJ2-1 | TRBV9 | NA | CASSVGNWLYNEQFF | TGTGCCAGCAGCGTAGGTAACTGGCTGTACAATGAGCAGTTCTTC
NA | TRBJ1-1 | TRBV25-1 | TRBD1 | CASSAQGGAEAFF | TGTGCCAGCAGTGCCCAGGGGGGGGCTGAAGCTTTCTTT
NA | TRBJ1-1 | TRBV19 | TRBD1 | CASSPRGIGTEAFF | TGTGCCAGTAGTCCCAGGGGGATAGGCACTGAAGCTTTCTTT
NA | TRBJ2-7 | TRBV6-1 | TRBD1 | CASSAGTGIYEQYF | TGTGCCAGCAGTGCCGGGACAGGTATCTACGAGCAGTACTTC
NA | TRBJ1-1 | TRBV5-1 | TRBD1 | CASSWDSNTEAFF | TGCGCCAGCAGCTGGGACAGTAACACTGAAGCTTTCTTT
once | TRBJ2-5 | TRBV6-1 | TRBD1 | CASRGQVKETQYF | TGTGCCAGCAGGGGACAGGTTAAAGAGACCCAGTACTTC
few | TRBJ2-3 | TRBV29-1 | TRBD1 | CSVAGQASSTDTQYF | TGCAGCGTTGCTGGACAGGCCTCTAGCACAGATACGCAGTATTTT
NA | TRBJ2-3 | TRBV11-2 | TRBD1 | CASRWTGGTDTQYF | TGTGCCAGCAGGTGGACAGGGGGCACAGATACGCAGTATTTT
NA | TRBJ2-1 | TRBV7-2 | TRBD2 | CASSLSGGAYNEQFF | TGTGCCAGCAGCTTAAGCGGGGGCGCCTACAATGAGCAGTTCTTC
NA | TRBJ2-3 | TRBV27 | NA | CASSFRSIDTQYF | TGTGCCAGCAGTTTCCGTTCGATAGATACGCAGTATTTT
NA | TRBJ2-3 | TRBV2 | TRBD1 | CASSEGQGVIADTQYF | TGTGCCAGCAGTGAAGGACAGGGAGTTATAGCAGATACGCAGTATTTT
NA | TRBJ1-3 | TRBV5-1 | NA | CASSPTGSNSGNTIYF | TGCGCCAGCAGCCCGACAGGCTCTAACTCTGGAAACACCATATATTTT
few | TRBJ1-4 | TRBV29-1 | NA | CSVERQENEKLFF | TGCAGCGTTGAAAGGCAGGAGAATGAAAAACTGTTTTTT
NA | TRBJ2-3 | TRBV6-1 | NA | CATEDTQYF | TGTGCCACGGAGGATACGCAGTATTTT
NA | TRBJ1-1 | TRBV6-5 | NA | CASSYLGTEAFF | TGTGCCAGCAGTTACCTAGGGACTGAAGCTTTCTTT
NA | TRBJ2-3 | TRBV6-1 | TRBD2 | CATNSGGSTDTQYF | TGTGCCACCAATAGCGGGGGGAGCACAGATACGCAGTATTTT
NA | TRBJ1-2 | TRBV10-3 | TRBD1 | CAISPLGTGYGYTF | TGTGCCATCAGTCCCTTAGGGACAGGTTATGGCTACACCTTC
NA | TRBJ2-1 | TRBV4-1 | NA | CASSQEGDGPRSYNEQFF | TGCGCCAGCAGCCAAGAAGGGGACGGTCCCCGCTCCTACAATGAGCAGTTCTTC
once | TRBJ2-5 | TRBV4-3 | TRBD2 | CASSQVYGLAGKETQYF | TGCGCCAGCAGCCAAGTTTATGGACTAGCGGGGAAAGAGACCCAGTACTTC
NA | TRBJ1-2 | TRBV10-3 | TRBD1 | CAISLGQGSEGYGYTF | TGTGCCATCAGTCTCGGACAGGGAAGTGAAGGCTATGGCTACACCTTC
NA | TRBJ2-2 | TRBV9 | NA | CASSVRVGGELFF | TGTGCCAGCAGCGTAAGGGTTGGCGGGGAGCTGTTTTTT
NA | TRBJ1-3 | TRBV5-1 | TRBD1 | CASSPTGLAGNTIYF | TGCGCCAGCAGCCCGACAGGGTTGGCTGGAAACACCATATATTTT
NA | TRBJ2-7 | TRBV18 | NA | CASSQGPDSEQYF | TGTGCCAGCTCACAGGGACCCGACTCGGAGCAGTACTTC
NA | TRBJ1-5 | TRBV30 | NA | CAWSVGLGQPQHF | TGTGCCTGGAGTGTAGGGTTGGGTCAGCCCCAGCATTTT
few | TRBJ2-1 | TRBV10-3 | NA | CAISEYEGYNEQFF | TGTGCCATCAGTGAGTATGAGGGGTACAATGAGCAGTTCTTC
NA | TRBJ1-1 | TRBV21-1 | NA | CASPRGGVNTEAFF | TGTGCCAGCCCCCGAGGAGGGGTGAACACTGAAGCTTTCTTT
NA | TRBJ2-3 | TRBV7-8 | NA | CASSFRQLDTQYF | TGTGCCAGCAGTTTTAGACAGCTAGATACGCAGTATTTT
NA | TRBJ2-2 | TRBV27 | NA | CASSFGKAETGELFF | TGTGCCAGCAGTTTTGGAAAGGCAGAGACCGGGGAGCTGTTTTTT
NA | TRBJ2-5 | TRBV29-1 | NA | CSVGGTAQETQYF | TGCAGCGTTGGGGGAACAGCCCAAGAGACCCAGTACTTC
NA | TRBJ1-1 | TRBV6-1 | NA | CASSDLERTEAFF | TGTGCCAGCAGTGACCTGGAGAGGACTGAAGCTTTCTTT
NA | TRBJ2-5 | TRBV6-5 | NA | CASRRTGLGETQYF | TGTGCCAGCAGACGAACAGGGTTGGGAGAGACCCAGTACTTC
NA | TRBJ2-5 | TRBV19 | NA | CASSIGTGIQETQYF | TGTGCCAGTAGTATCGGAACAGGTATCCAAGAGACCCAGTACTTC
NA | TRBJ1-6 | TRBV4-2 | NA | CASSQESSYNSPLHF | TGTGCCAGCAGCCAAGAAAGCTCCTATAATTCACCCCTCCACTTT
once | TRBJ2-6 | TRBV4-3 | NA | CASSHTGSGANVLTF | TGCGCCAGCAGCCACACAGGCTCTGGGGCCAACGTCCTGACTTTC
NA | TRBJ2-7 | TRBV9 | NA | CASSAEVGYEQYF | TGTGCCAGCAGCGCAGAAGTAGGCTACGAGCAGTACTTC
once | TRBJ2-3 | TRBV5-3 | TRBD2 | CARAAGLAGGPDTQYF | TGTGCCAGAGCCGCAGGGCTAGCGGGGGGACCGGATACGCAGTATTTT
NA | TRBJ1-3 | TRBV18 | NA | CASSPRTPTGSTGNTIYF | TGTGCCAGCTCACCTCGCACGCCGACAGGTTCGACGGGAAACACCATATATTTT
NA | TRBJ2-7 | TRBV6-5 | NA | CASSVDSARVHEQYF | TGTGCCAGCAGTGTGGACTCCGCCCGCGTACATGAGCAGTACTTC
NA | TRBJ2-1 | TRBV29-1 | NA | CSVEFGGYYNEQFF | TGCAGCGTTGAATTTGGCGGTTACTACAATGAGCAGTTCTTC
NA | TRBJ1-5 | TRBV19 | NA | CASSITDIGDQPQHF | TGTGCCAGTAGTATTACGGACATAGGGGATCAGCCCCAGCATTTT
NA | TRBJ1-1 | TRBV19 | TRBD1 | CASSIQGQGFTEAFF | TGTGCCAGTAGTATCCAGGGACAGGGATTCACTGAAGCTTTCTTT
few | TRBJ1-2 | TRBV28 | TRBD1 | CAAGGQNYGYTF | TGTGCCGCGGGGGGACAGAACTATGGCTACACCTTC
NA | TRBJ2-2 | TRBV5-4 | TRBD2 | CASSLGGTSGVTGELFF | TGTGCCAGCAGCTTGGGCGGGACTAGCGGGGTCACCGGGGAGCTGTTTTTT
NA | TRBJ2-1 | TRBV18 | TRBD1 | CASSPSQGAGSNEQFF | TGTGCCAGCTCACCAAGCCAGGGGGCGGGAAGCAATGAGCAGTTCTTC
NA | TRBJ2-3 | TRBV6-5 | NA | CASRRLDADTQYF | TGTGCCAGCAGGAGACTAGATGCAGATACGCAGTATTTT
NA | TRBJ1-6 | TRBV7-9 | TRBD1 | CASRTGTANSPLHF | TGTGCCAGCAGAACCGGGACAGCTAATTCACCCCTCCACTTT